This entry describes one TCR beta chain. The data belong to a study of blood T cell repertoires in COVID-19. CDR3 length equals 14 residues. Trimming stripped 4 bases from V and 8 bases from J, with 14 bases between. Looked up from germline, CDR1 is SGHTA and CDR2 is FQGNSA. TCRdb keeps only in-frame clones here, not all; method: immunoSEQ multiplex PCR. The sample has about 240,000 clones; about 68% are singletons. Specimen: peripheral blood. The rearrangement uses TRBV7-2 and TRBJ1-4, with TRBD1 as a possible D gene (6 bases). The clonotype comes from a woman older than 75 with acute or convalescent COVID-19. CDR3 DNA sequence: TGTGCCAGCAGCTCGGGACATGGGCAGGAAAAACTGTTTTTT. It translates to CASSSGHGQEKLFF.